Presented here are 30 T cell receptor beta chains from one specimen sequenced in a study of T-cell reconstitution after alpha-beta-depleted transplantation in children. Molecular barcoding with unique molecular identifiers was used for the TCRbeta library. TCRdb re-analysed the PCR reads in MiXCR, keeping a single row per CDR3 protein. Of approximately 800,000 distinct CDR3 sequences in the sample, about 16% were seen once. The sequencing used PBMCs, mostly from graft donor cells, collected 360 days after TCRalphabeta/CD19-depleted stem cell transplant. These receptors were obtained from a male patient aged 10-17 years who had a stem cell transplant for acute lymphoblastic leukemia, so the T cells may come from the graft donor.

This clonotype has more than one count but fewer than ten. This chain connects TRBV27 to TRBJ2-7; 8 bases are shared with TRBD1. The trim removed 3 bases at V and 4 bases at J, leaving 5 bases unmatched. Germline CDR1 and CDR2: MNHEY and SMNVEV (reference sequence). This CDR3 contains 14 residues. Here the CDR3 reads CASSFTGGNYEQYF. The CDR3 nucleotides read TGTGCCAGCAGTTTTACAGGGGGAAATTACGAGCAGTACTTC.

This clonotype was seen only a few times. V gene TRBV29-1 combines with J gene TRBJ2-3; D not resolved. Looked up from germline, CDR1 is SQVTM and CDR2 is ANQGSEA. V was cut by 4 bases and J by 6 bases, with 11 bases left in between. The CDR3 totals 12 residues. The CDR3 bases are TGCAGCGTTGCCCCCCGGGCGGATACGCAGTATTTT. Protein sequence: CSVAPRADTQYF.

This clonotype was observed a few times. The gene calls are TRBV24-1 and TRBJ2-1; D possibly corresponds to TRBD1 (6 bases). CDR1 KGHDR and CDR2 SFDVKD come from the germline V gene. The CDR3 is 16 residues long. The V end was cut by 0 bases, the J end by 1 base, with 9 bases between. CDR3 nucleotide sequence: TGTGCCACCAGTGATTTGACGACAGGTTCCTACAATGAGCAGTTCTTC. This gives the protein CATSDLTTGSYNEQFF.

This chain connects TRBV29-1 to TRBJ2-7; 8 bases are a match to TRBD2. CDR1 is SQVTM, CDR2 ANQGSEA, per germline. This CDR3 is built from 14 residues. V gave up 3 bases and J gave up 2 bases; unmatched junction bases: 6. For the CDR3, the DNA is TGCAGCGTTGATGGACTAGCCGATCCCTACGAGCAGTACTTC. Translating gives CSVDGLADPYEQYF.

The CDR3 DNA sequence: TGCAGCGTTGAAGTAGACAGGGGGGTTACCTACGAGCAGTACTTC. This codes for CSVEVDRGVTYEQYF. The chain employs TRBV29-1 and TRBJ2-7; TRBD1 matches at 9 bases. Germline CDR1 is SQVTM and CDR2 is ANQGSEA. V lost 1 base, J lost 2 bases, and 6 bases stayed unmatched. This CDR3 contains 15 residues.

This clonotype was counted a few times. CDR3 residues: CASSSDRANEQYF. DNA for the CDR3: TGTGCCAGCAGCTCGGACAGGGCCAACGAGCAGTACTTC. J is TRBJ2-7 and V is TRBV7-2; 8 bases line up with TRBD1. From germline, CDR1 is SGHTA and CDR2 FQGNSA. CDR3 length equals 13 residues. J was trimmed by 5 bases and V by 4 bases; bases with no gene match: 4.

The genes are TRBV5-1 and TRBJ2-2, with TRBD2 matching 8 bases. From germline, CDR1 is SGHRS and CDR2 YFSETQ. The junction had 12 bases not matched to a gene; V was cut back by 1 base and J by 4 bases. The CDR3 runs to 18 residues. The CDR3 DNA follows: TGCGCCAGCAGCTTGTCAGCTGTCGGACTAGCAGGCACCGGGGAGCTGTTTTTT. Amino acid sequence: CASSLSAVGLAGTGELFF.

The gene calls are TRBV7-9 and TRBJ2-6, with D possibly being TRBD2 (5 bases). The V end lost 3 bases, the J end lost 2 bases, and 8 bases lay between the germline ends. The CDR3 loop spans 15 amino acids. Germline V gene data show CDR1 as SEHNR and CDR2 as FQNEAQ (reference sequence). The CDR3 DNA sequence: TGTGCCAGCAGCTTCGGGAAGACTGGGGCCAACGTCCTGACTTTC. Translated, it gives CASSFGKTGANVLTF.

CDR3 protein: CASSRGGAYNEQFF. The CDR3 DNA reads TGTGCCAGTTCCAGGGGAGGGGCCTACAATGAGCAGTTCTTC. This chain uses TRBV7-9 with TRBJ2-1; D is perhaps TRBD2 (7 bases). Deletions cut 9 bases from V and 2 bases from J, with 14 bases between. The germline V gene encodes CDR1 SEHNR and CDR2 FQNEAQ (reference sequence). The CDR3 is 14 amino acids.

The V call is TRBV6-2 or TRBV6-3, the J call TRBJ2-7; 12 bases agree with TRBD2. This CDR3 has 20 amino acids. The trim removed 0 bases at V and 5 bases at J, leaving 17 bases unmatched. The germline gives CDR1 MNHEY, CDR2 SVGEGT. The CDR3 DNA follows: TGTGCCAGCAGTTACTCCCAGACTAGCGGGAGACGTCTGAGAAAGAACGAGCAGTACTTC. Amino acids: CASSYSQTSGRRLRKNEQYF.

Written as DNA, the CDR3 is TGTGCCAGCAGCTCCGGACAGGTCCTCACAGATACGCAGTATTTT. Protein sequence: CASSSGQVLTDTQYF. V gene TRBV11-1 combines with J gene TRBJ2-3, with 7 bases that match TRBD1. Germline loops: CDR1 SGHAT, CDR2 FQDESV (reference sequence). CDR3 length: 15 residues. The V and J ends lost 4 bases and 2 bases, in that order; junction bases with no gene match: 6.

The rearrangement joins TRBV12-3 or TRBV12-4 to TRBJ1-2; D unclear. This CDR3 has 13 amino acids. V was shortened by 6 bases and J by 3 bases, with 11 bases between the two germline ends. The CDR3 sequence is CASRVLGDYGYTF. In nucleotides, the CDR3 is TGTGCCAGCAGGGTATTGGGTGACTATGGCTACACCTTC.

There are a few counts of this clonotype. The rearrangement links TRBV12-3 or TRBV12-4 to TRBJ2-3, with 7 bases that match TRBD1. CDR3 length: 16 residues. V dropped 3 bases and J dropped 2; count of bases not matched to a gene: 8. CDR3 protein: CASSFPGQENTDTQYF. In nucleotides, the CDR3 is TGTGCCAGCAGTTTTCCCGGACAGGAGAACACAGATACGCAGTATTTT.

This clonotype was found many times. The genes are TRBV20-1 and TRBJ2-3; no clear D. With 2 bases removed from V and 11 bases from J, the gap between germline ends came to 17 bases. Germline V gene sequence: CDR1 DFQATT, CDR2 SNEGSKA (reference sequence). This CDR3 has 13 amino acids. CDR3 amino acids: CSARTQTTRVQYF. As DNA, the CDR3 is TGCAGTGCTAGAACTCAGACCACACGAGTGCAGTATTTT.

This clonotype showed up just a few times. The chain employs TRBV13 and TRBJ2-7; 8 bases are shared with TRBD1. The ends lost 3 bases at V and 3 bases at J; junction bases unmatched: 7. Germline V gene lookup returns CDR1 PRHDT and CDR2 FYEKMQ (reference sequence). This CDR3 is 15 amino acids long. In DNA form, the CDR3 reads TGTGCCAGCAGCTTTTCCGGACAGGGTCACTACGAGCAGTACTTC. As protein: CASSFSGQGHYEQYF.

At least ten counts were recorded for this clonotype. The chain joins TRBV20-1 to TRBJ2-7; possible D gene TRBD1, 5 bases. The CDR3 runs to 13 residues. The germline V and J ends were trimmed by 4 bases and 4 bases, with 14 bases remaining between them. Germline CDR1 DFQATT, CDR2 SNEGSKA (reference sequence). This CDR3 reads CSATDRTEYEQYF. Written as DNA, the CDR3 is TGCAGTGCTACCGACAGAACTGAGTACGAGCAGTACTTC.

This clonotype was counted a few times. The CDR3 spells CASSFYKQWRTGANVLTF. In DNA form, the CDR3 reads TGTGCCAGCAGTTTTTATAAACAGTGGAGGACTGGGGCCAACGTCCTGACTTTC. The chain uses TRBV12-3 or TRBV12-4 and TRBJ2-6; tentatively, D is TRBD2 (5 bases). This CDR3 contains 18 residues. V lost 3 bases to trimming and J lost 2 bases, with 17 bases between them.

The CDR3 coding sequence is TGTGCCAGCAGCTTGTTTACCCTCGGCGGCTACGAGCAGTACTTC. Protein: CASSLFTLGGYEQYF. V usage is TRBV5-5 and J usage is TRBJ2-7; D ambiguous. The CDR3 covers 15 residues. The V end lost 1 base, the J end lost 3 bases, and 14 bases lay between the germline ends. Germline V CDR1 and CDR2: SGHKS, YYEKEE (reference sequence).

This clonotype has just a few counts. The chain uses TRBV29-1 and TRBJ2-1, with 8 bases matching TRBD1. J lost 6 bases, V lost 5 bases, and 9 bases had no gene match. From germline, CDR1 is SQVTM and CDR2 ANQGSEA. CDR3 length: 14 amino acids. CDR3 coding DNA: TGCAGCGTTCTCCACAGGGGGATCTCCAATGAGCAGTTCTTC. This gives the protein CSVLHRGISNEQFF.

This clonotype was seen only a few times. The chain has TRBV7-9 and TRBJ2-3; 12 nucleotides line up with TRBD1. This CDR3 spans 17 amino acids. Germline trimming cut 3 bases from V and 3 bases from J; bases unmatched to any gene: 7. The V gene's germline CDR1 is SEHNR and CDR2 FQNEAQ (reference sequence). The CDR3 coding sequence is TGTGCCAGCAGCTTCGGGACAGGGGGCTTTGGGACAGATACGCAGTATTTT. It specifies CASSFGTGGFGTDTQYF.

The CDR3 region has the DNA TGTGCCAGCAGCGTAGTCGGCGGGAGTTTAACCGGGGAGCTGTTTTTT. It encodes CASSVVGGSLTGELFF. The chain combines TRBV9 with TRBJ2-2; 7 nucleotides align to TRBD2. Germline CDR1 is SGDLS and CDR2 is YYNGEE. There are 16 residues in the CDR3. The V and J ends lost 0 bases and 5 bases, in that order; junction bases with no gene match: 7.

This clonotype has more than one count but fewer than ten. V and J are TRBV5-1 and TRBJ2-7; 12 bases agree with TRBD2. Unmatched junction bases numbered 12, after V lost 4 bases and J lost 4 bases. Per the germline V gene, CDR1 is SGHRS and CDR2 is YFSETQ. The CDR3 loop spans 17 amino acids. Here the CDR3 reads CASSPGPSGRAFYEQYF. As DNA, the CDR3 is TGCGCCAGCAGCCCGGGTCCTAGCGGGAGGGCCTTTTACGAGCAGTACTTC.

In its sample, this clonotype was seen a few times. The CDR3 region is CASSPHAGYGTGELFF. The CDR3 DNA is TGTGCCAGCAGCCCCCATGCAGGGTACGGCACCGGGGAGCTGTTTTTT. The V gene is TRBV7-2, the J gene TRBJ2-2, with a tentative D call TRBD1 (5 bases). This CDR3 has 16 amino acids. Deletions cut 5 bases from V and 4 bases from J, with 17 bases between. Germline assignment: CDR1 SGHTA and CDR2 FQGNSA.

The V and J genes are TRBV20-1 and TRBJ1-5; 7 bases are shared with TRBD1. This CDR3 has 15 amino acids. The germline V gene encodes CDR1 DFQATT and CDR2 SNEGSKA (reference sequence). V trimming: 6 bases; J trimming: 6 bases; junction bases outside the gene matches: 14. The CDR3 protein is CSASPPGGFGQPQHF. The CDR3 DNA reads TGCAGTGCCAGCCCTCCAGGGGGGTTCGGTCAGCCCCAGCATTTT.

The chain has TRBV7-2 and TRBJ2-7; 13 bases fit TRBD2. In germline, CDR1 is SGHTA, CDR2 FQGNSA. The CDR3 runs 17 residues. The ends lost 0 bases at V and 7 bases at J; junction bases unmatched: 9. The CDR3 protein is CASSLALLAGGPGEQYF. The CDR3 nucleotides read TGTGCCAGCAGCTTAGCGCTACTAGCGGGAGGGCCCGGGGAGCAGTACTTC.

This clonotype occurred a few times. V and J are TRBV30 and TRBJ1-6; D uncertain. There are 15 residues in the CDR3. From germline, CDR1 is GTSNPN and CDR2 SVGIG (reference sequence). V was clipped by 6 bases and J by 7 bases, with 19 bases between them. CDR3 DNA: TGTGCCTGCCCTTCCGCCAGGTACACCAATTCACCCCTCCACTTT. This sequence encodes CACPSARYTNSPLHF.

The chain carries TRBV7-6 and TRBJ2-2, with 11 bases aligning to TRBD2. The CDR3 totals 16 residues. Germline CDR1 reads SGHVS; CDR2 reads FNYEAQ. V lost 6 bases to trimming and J lost 1 base; unmatched junction nucleotides: 4. CDR3 protein: CASRGGTSGNTGELFF. The CDR3, as DNA: TGTGCCAGCAGAGGGGGGACTAGCGGGAACACCGGGGAGCTGTTTTTT.

The sample holds a few counts of this clonotype. The rearrangement joins TRBV20-1 to TRBJ1-3; no clear D gene. Trimming stripped 0 bases from V and 0 bases from J, with 3 bases between. Germline CDR1 and CDR2: DFQATT and SNEGSKA (reference sequence). The CDR3 runs to 13 residues. The DNA of the CDR3 is TGCAGTGCTAGAGACGACTCTGGAAACACCATATATTTT. This gives the protein CSARDDSGNTIYF.

The chain joins TRBV20-1 to TRBJ2-7, with 10 bases identical to TRBD2. V dropped 5 bases and J dropped 5; count of bases not matched to a gene: 12. The germline gives CDR1 DFQATT, CDR2 SNEGSKA (reference sequence). This CDR3 is 15 amino acids long. The CDR3 sequence is CSAWTSSGSTHEQYF. CDR3 in DNA: TGCAGTGCTTGGACATCTAGCGGGAGTACCCACGAGCAGTACTTC.

This clonotype appeared many times. This chain connects TRBV7-6 to TRBJ2-1; D remains unclear. V lost 0 bases, J lost 9 bases, and 3 bases lay in between. Germline assignment: CDR1 SGHVS and CDR2 FNYEAQ. The CDR3 totals 11 residues. The CDR3 reads CASSLAVEQFF. CDR3 nucleotide sequence: TGTGCCAGCAGCTTAGCTGTTGAGCAGTTCTTC.